This TCR beta chain was profiled in a study of OX40 agonist ivuxolimab in advanced cancers. This clone was seen once. The CDR3 runs 14 residues. Germline CDR1 and CDR2: SGDLS and YYNGEE. V lost 4 bases to trimming and J lost 4 bases, with 15 bases between them. Assay used: immunoSEQ multiplex PCR; TCRdb lists only in-frame clones, some missing. Among 15,000 or so clones listed, roughly 79% were seen once. The V and J genes are TRBV9 and TRBJ2-7; D might be TRBD2 (6 bases). The starting material was CD4+ or CD8+ T cells sorted from blood, obtained in a trial of the OX40 agonist ivuxolimab. The TCR was taken from an adult with an advanced solid tumor such as melanoma, head and neck, liver or kidney cancer. The CDR3 reads CASSPRGGAYEQYF. Written as DNA, the CDR3 is TGTGCCAGCAGCCCCAGAGGAGGGGCATACGAGCAGTACTTC. Using reference TRBV9 and TRBJ2-7 for the parts outside the CDR3, the full variable domain is DSGVTQTPKHLITATGQRVTLRCSPRSGDLSVYWYQQSLDQGLQFLIQYYNGEERAKGNILERFSAQQFPDLHSELNLSSLELGDSALYFCASSPRGGAYEQYFGPGTRLTVT.